Below are 3 T cell receptor beta chains sequenced from a single sample in a study of OX40 agonist ivuxolimab in advanced cancers. The protocol was immunoSEQ multiplex PCR, while the TCRdb copy is restricted to in-frame clones and leaves out a portion. The data contain fewer than 90,000 clones, around nine tenths of them singletons. The sample consisted of CD4+ or CD8+ T cells sorted from blood, taken in a trial of the OX40 agonist ivuxolimab. The source is an adult with an advanced solid tumor such as melanoma, head and neck, liver or kidney cancer.

This clone was seen a handful of times. This sample includes further DNA sequences coding for the same CDR3. The CDR3: CASSGQVNQPQHF. In nucleotides, the CDR3 is TGTGCCAGCAGTGGACAGGTCAATCAGCCCCAGCATTTT. J is TRBJ1-5 and V is TRBV6-1; D might be TRBD1 (6 bases). The CDR3 has 13 amino acids. In germline, CDR1 is MNHNS, CDR2 SASEGT. Trimming removed 4 bases from V and 3 bases from J, with 7 bases in between.

This clone was found once. V usage is TRBV4-1 and J usage is TRBJ2-2; no clear D. The CDR3 is 16 residues long. Germline V CDR1 and CDR2: MGHRA, YSYEKL. V gave up 1 base and J gave up 1 base, with 10 bases separating them. The CDR3 reads CASSQVISQNTGELFF. The CDR3 DNA reads as TGCGCCAGCAGCCAAGTTATTTCCCAGAACACCGGGGAGCTGTTTTTT.

J is TRBJ2-2 and V is TRBV7-6; D remains ambiguous. Germline values: CDR1 SGHVS, CDR2 FNYEAQ. V gave up 5 bases and J gave up 1 base, with 11 bases separating them. The CDR3 totals 15 residues. CDR3 DNA sequence: TGTGCCAGCAGCCCGCCCATTATGAACACCGGGGAGCTGTTTTTT. Encoded protein: CASSPPIMNTGELFF.